The clone carrying this T cell receptor beta chain was seen a single time. Sample time point: after neoadjuvant nivolumab, at surgical resection. Assay: immunoSEQ multiplex PCR; the TCRdb copy retains only in-frame clones and omits some. This sample yields about 7,800 clones, of which roughly two thirds are seen a single time; more than 2.5% belongs to the top ten. These data originate in a study of neoadjuvant anti-PD-1 for oral cavity cancer. The starting material was PBMCs, obtained after nivolumab (anti-PD-1) treatment. The sequence was obtained from a person between 40 and 79 years old with oral cavity squamous cell carcinoma.

CDR3 DNA sequence: TGCGCCAGCAGCCAAGACCCCCGTGAGCAGTACTTC. This encodes CASSQDPREQYF. The J gene is TRBJ2-7, the V gene TRBV4-3; D is undetermined. Trimming removed 0 bases at V and 7 bases at J, with 7 bases between. This CDR3 has 12 residues. From germline, CDR1 is LGHNA and CDR2 YSLEER.